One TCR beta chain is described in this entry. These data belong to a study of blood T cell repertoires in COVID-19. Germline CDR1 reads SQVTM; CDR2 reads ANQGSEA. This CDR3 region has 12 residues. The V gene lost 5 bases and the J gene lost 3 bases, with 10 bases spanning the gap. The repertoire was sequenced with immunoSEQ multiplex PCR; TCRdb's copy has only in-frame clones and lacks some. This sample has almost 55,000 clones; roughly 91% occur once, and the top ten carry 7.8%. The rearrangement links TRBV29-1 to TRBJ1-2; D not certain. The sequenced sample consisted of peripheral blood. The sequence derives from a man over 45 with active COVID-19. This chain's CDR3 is CSVQAPHYGYTF. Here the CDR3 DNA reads TGCAGCGTTCAGGCTCCTCACTATGGCTACACCTTC.